These 17 T cell receptor beta chains came from one sample sequenced in a study of blood T cell repertoires in COVID-19. Profiling relied on immunoSEQ multiplex PCR, and the TCRdb table lists in-frame clones only, not all of them. The table shows roughly 200,000 clones, with about 81% occurring only once. Source material: peripheral blood. All receptors come from a woman aged 55-69 years with COVID-19, enrolled during active disease.

The chain uses TRBV6-2 or TRBV6-3 and TRBJ2-7; D is possibly TRBD2 (5 bases). Germline loops: CDR1 MNHEY, CDR2 SVGEGT. With 6 bases removed from V and 6 bases from J, the gap between germline ends came to 15 bases. The CDR3 covers 13 residues. The CDR3 sequence is CASSLRVLGEQYF. CDR3 sequence (DNA): TGTGCCAGCAGCCTGAGGGTTTTGGGCGAGCAGTACTTC.

This rearrangement joins TRBV5-5 to TRBJ1-5, with D possibly TRBD1 on 5 matching bases. The germline CDR1 and CDR2 sequences are SGHKS and YYEKEE (reference sequence). Trimming pared 4 bases from V and 7 bases from J, leaving 15 bases between. This CDR3 spans 14 amino acids. The CDR3 is CASSQSQGFQPQHF. As DNA, the CDR3 is TGTGCCAGCAGCCAGTCCCAGGGCTTCCAGCCCCAGCATTTT.

This clone was observed once. V gene TRBV19 combines with J gene TRBJ1-6, with a possible D match to TRBD1 (6 bases). The V gene lost 6 bases and the J gene lost 7 bases, with 28 bases spanning the gap. Germline V lookup: CDR1 LNHDA, CDR2 SQIVND (reference sequence). This CDR3 has 19 residues. The CDR3 sequence: CASRRTAIEAGRLNSPLHF. As DNA, the CDR3 is TGTGCCAGTAGGCGGACAGCAATAGAGGCCGGCCGCCTAAATTCACCCCTCCACTTT.

The genes are TRBV7-6 and TRBJ2-2, with D unclear. With 5 bases removed from V and 0 bases from J, the gap between germline ends came to 19 bases. Germline V gene lookup returns CDR1 SGHVS and CDR2 FNYEAQ. This CDR3 region has 18 residues. The CDR3 region is CASSPGIQAATNTGELFF. In DNA form, the CDR3 reads TGTGCCAGCAGCCCAGGAATACAAGCAGCCACGAACACCGGGGAGCTGTTTTTT.

This clone was recorded a few times. J is TRBJ1-4 and V is TRBV28, with D perhaps matching TRBD1 (6 bases). CDR1 is MDHEN and CDR2 is SYDVKM in the germline V gene. V gave up 6 bases and J gave up 10 bases, with 21 bases separating them. This CDR3 is built from 15 residues. The CDR3 DNA reads TGTGCCAGCAGCTTACACAGGGTGGGAATTGGAAAACTGTTTTTT. This translates into CASSLHRVGIGKLFF.

V gene TRBV7-9 combines with J gene TRBJ1-4; D may be TRBD1 (5 bases). Per the germline V gene, CDR1 is SEHNR and CDR2 is FQNEAQ (reference sequence). The CDR3 is made up of 14 amino acids. The CDR3 here is CGIDGAGIHEKLFF. Written as DNA, the CDR3 is TGTGGGATAGATGGGGCAGGGATCCATGAAAAACTGTTTTTT.

The chain couples TRBV10-3 to TRBJ2-5, with 7 positions matching TRBD2. Per germline, CDR1 ENHRY and CDR2 SYGVKD. This CDR3 region has 13 residues. V lost 10 bases and J lost 5; bases outside the gene matches: 10. This CDR3 is CATSGEGRETQYF. CDR3 DNA sequence: TGTGCCACCAGCGGGGAGGGCCGGGAGACCCAGTACTTC.

This clone is a singleton in its sample. The V gene is TRBV5-6, the J gene TRBJ1-5; 7 bases agree with TRBD1. The CDR3 consists of 14 residues. CDR1 SGHDT and CDR2 YYEEEE come from the germline V gene. Germline trimming cut 4 bases from V and 1 base from J; bases unmatched to any gene: 2. The CDR3 nucleotides read TGTGCCAGCAGCCTGGGACAGAGCAATCAGCCCCAGCATTTT. Translated, it gives CASSLGQSNQPQHF.

This chain joins TRBV5-4 and TRBJ2-3; D is perhaps TRBD1 (6 bases). CDR1 SGHNT and CDR2 YYREEE come from the germline V gene (reference sequence). CDR3 length: 14 amino acids. Trimming pared 2 bases from V and 0 bases from J, leaving 7 bases between. CDR3 coding DNA: TGTGCCAGCAGCTTAACAGGGAGCACAGATACGCAGTATTTT. Protein: CASSLTGSTDTQYF.

This rearrangement joins TRBV6-6 to TRBJ2-2; TRBD2 matches at 14 bases. CDR3 size: 16 residues. Unmatched junction bases numbered 7, after V lost 6 bases and J lost 7 bases. CDR1 and CDR2 (germline): MNHNY, SVGAGI (reference sequence). In nucleotides, the CDR3 is TGTGCCAGCAGCCGACTAGCGGGAGGGTCCCACGGGGAGCTGTTTTTT. It codes for CASSRLAGGSHGELFF.

The chain joins TRBV29-1 to TRBJ1-5, with a possible D match to TRBD1 (5 bases). CDR1 and CDR2 from the germline V gene are SQVTM and ANQGSEA. This CDR3 is built from 12 residues. Trimming took 4 bases from V and 7 from J, leaving 11 bases between them. The CDR3 nucleotides are TGCAGCGTTGGAGGCGGGGGACAGCCCCAGCATTTT. As protein: CSVGGGGQPQHF.

This chain links TRBV28 with TRBJ1-3; possible D gene TRBD1, 5 bases. Germline CDR1 is MDHEN and CDR2 is SYDVKM. V was shortened by 6 bases and J by 3 bases, with 15 bases between the two germline ends. The CDR3 spans 15 residues. The CDR3 loop is CASRDSGGDGNTIYF. For the CDR3, the DNA is TGTGCCAGCAGGGACTCTGGGGGGGATGGAAACACCATATATTTT.

Concerning this clone itself: In the same sample, other DNA sequences code for this CDR3. The chain combines TRBV20-1 with TRBJ1-5; D not certain. Trimming left V 3 bases short and J 2 bases short, with 8 bases between. The CDR3 runs 13 residues. Germline loops: CDR1 DFQATT, CDR2 SNEGSKA (reference sequence). CDR3 sequence: CSASVGGNQPQHF. The CDR3 DNA reads as TGCAGTGCTAGTGTCGGGGGCAATCAGCCCCAGCATTTT.

The V call is TRBV18, the J call TRBJ1-5; possibly TRBD1 for D (6 bases). Between the trimmed V and J ends, which lost 6 bases and 5 bases, there was a span of 17 bases. Germline CDR1 and CDR2: KGHSH and LQKENI. This CDR3 has 15 residues. For the CDR3, the DNA is TGTGCCAGCTCCCAAACAGGGAAGGGGGATCAGCCCCAGCATTTT. Residues: CASSQTGKGDQPQHF.

The chain links TRBV7-2 to TRBJ1-3; D possibly corresponds to TRBD1 (5 bases). V shed 2 bases and J shed 0 bases, with 11 bases lying between them. The CDR3 is made up of 16 amino acids. Per the germline V gene, CDR1 is SGHTA and CDR2 is FQGNSA. In nucleotides, the CDR3 is TGTGCCAGCAGCTTAAATAGGGGATCCTCTGGAAACACCATATATTTT. Protein: CASSLNRGSSGNTIYF.

The chain links TRBV4-3 to TRBJ2-1; 9 nucleotides agree with TRBD2. The V and J ends lost 3 bases and 2 bases, in that order; junction bases with no gene match: 11. Looked up from germline, CDR1 is LGHNA and CDR2 is YSLEER. The CDR3 has 18 residues. The CDR3 region is CASSQRPPLAGAYNEQFF. The CDR3 nucleotides are TGCGCCAGCAGCCAGAGACCCCCTTTAGCGGGGGCCTACAATGAGCAGTTCTTC.

The chain links TRBV7-8 to TRBJ2-2, with 9 positions matching TRBD2. Germline V gene sequence: CDR1 SGHVS, CDR2 FQNEAQ. The CDR3 runs 16 residues. The trim removed 3 bases at V and 4 bases at J, leaving 6 bases unmatched. CDR3 nucleotide sequence: TGTGCCAGCAGCTTTAGGCTAGCGGGGACCACCGGGGAGCTGTTTTTT. Translation: CASSFRLAGTTGELFF.